These T cell receptor beta chains were read from a single sample in a study of early T cells in non-severe SARS-CoV-2 infection. One entry per CDR3 protein results from TCRdb running MiXCR on the 5' RACE reads. This table has under 85,000 distinct CDR3 sequences, around 14% appearing once. The source material was whole blood. The receptors were sampled from an adult who was a healthcare worker with PCR-confirmed SARS-CoV-2 infection or an uninfected control (not recorded which). Both conserved end residues are part of each CDR3. D genes are given only for firm matches. Clone size is not always given. Where it is, it says once, few, many or a class for expanded clones.

CDR3 DNA,CDR3 protein,J gene,clone size,D gene,V gene
TGTGCCAGCTCACTACGGACGGAAGCCTACGAGCAGTACTTC,CASSLRTEAYEQYF,TRBJ2-7,-,-,TRBV18
TGTGCCAGCAGCTTAGAACCCACAGATACGCAGTATTTT,CASSLEPTDTQYF,TRBJ2-3,-,-,TRBV7-7
TGTGCCAGCAGTGAAGCGCGGCGTGGAGAGCAGTACTTC,CASSEARRGEQYF,TRBJ2-7,few,-,TRBV6-1
TGTGCCAGCGCCGGGGTCGTGGGAAATGAGCAGTTCTTC,CASAGVVGNEQFF,TRBJ2-1,-,-,TRBV19
TGTGCCAGCAGTAACTCGTACCAGGGAGGCACTGAAGCTTTCTTT,CASSNSYQGGTEAFF,TRBJ1-1,-,-,TRBV27
TGTGCCAGCAGCTTCGACAGGGATTACGAGCAGTACTTC,CASSFDRDYEQYF,TRBJ2-7,-,TRBD1,TRBV13
TGTGCCAGCACTCAAACGGCGAACACTGAAGCTTTCTTT,CASTQTANTEAFF,TRBJ1-1,-,-,TRBV6-6
TGTGCCAGCAGTGAAGGCAGATTCCAAGAGACCCAGTACTTC,CASSEGRFQETQYF,TRBJ2-5,few,-,TRBV2
TGTGCCAGCAGCAATTCCTGGGGGGAGACCCAGTACTTC,CASSNSWGETQYF,TRBJ2-5,few,-,TRBV25-1
TGCAGCGTTGAAGATTCTTTCAGCTACGAGCAGTACTTC,CSVEDSFSYEQYF,TRBJ2-7,few,-,TRBV29-1
TGCAGTGCCAGGATACTAGCTGCAGAGACCCAGTACTTC,CSARILAAETQYF,TRBJ2-5,few,-,TRBV20-1
TGTGCCAGCAGTTTATTGGGGACTAGCACAGATACGCAGTATTTT,CASSLLGTSTDTQYF,TRBJ2-3,few,-,TRBV12-3/TRBV12-4
TGTGCCAGCAGTTTCCTAGCGGGGGCCTCCAATGAGCAGTTCTTC,CASSFLAGASNEQFF,TRBJ2-1,-,TRBD2,TRBV12-3/TRBV12-4
TGTGCCAGCGGAGTTACTAGCGGGGGGCGCAATGAGCAGTTCTTC,CASGVTSGGRNEQFF,TRBJ2-1,-,TRBD2,TRBV28
TGTGCCAGCAGGGAAACTAGGGGTGTTTTTGAGCAGTTCTTC,CASRETRGVFEQFF,TRBJ2-1,few,-,TRBV12-3/TRBV12-4
TGTGCTAGTGGTTTGACTCTGGGGACTAGCGTGCATACGCAGTATTTT,CASGLTLGTSVHTQYF,TRBJ2-3,few,TRBD2,TRBV12-5
TGTGCCAGCAGCTTAGCGCGGGACTGGGAGCAGTTCTTC,CASSLARDWEQFF,TRBJ2-1,few,-,TRBV7-9
TGTGCCAGCAGTCCCCCGGTGCGGGGGACGTACAATGAGCAGTTCTTC,CASSPPVRGTYNEQFF,TRBJ2-1,-,TRBD2,TRBV6-6
TGTGCCAGCAGTCGACAGGCCCCAATTTCCTATGGCTACACCTTC,CASSRQAPISYGYTF,TRBJ1-2,-,-,TRBV6-2/TRBV6-3
TGTGCCAGCGCCCACAGGGTGAACACCGGGGAGCTGTTTTTT,CASAHRVNTGELFF,TRBJ2-2,few,-,TRBV2
TGCGCCAGCAGCGCCACCCGCCAGGGCGAGCAGTACTTC,CASSATRQGEQYF,TRBJ2-7,-,-,TRBV4-1
TGCAACGTAAGGGGAGTTCGTGAAAAACTGTTTTTT,CNVRGVREKLFF,TRBJ1-4,few,-,TRBV19
TGTGCCAGCAGTTACTCCCCACTATGGAGGGGGGGGCGTTTGGCGAACACCGGGGAGCTGCTTTTT,CASSYSPLWRGGRLANTGELLF,TRBJ2-2,-,-,TRBV6-2/TRBV6-3
TGTGCCAGTAGCCTTGGACAGGGGAGAGGCAATCAGCCCCAGCATTTT,CASSLGQGRGNQPQHF,TRBJ1-5,few,TRBD1,TRBV19
TGTGCCAGCTCACCACGACAGGGCGCCTATGGCTACACCTTC,CASSPRQGAYGYTF,TRBJ1-2,many,TRBD1,TRBV18
TGCAGCCCCAGGAGGGACTCCAACAATGAGCAGTTCTTC,CSPRRDSNNEQFF,TRBJ2-1,few,-,TRBV20-1
TGTGCCAGCAGCTTAGATGAGAACACTGAAGCTTTCTTT,CASSLDENTEAFF,TRBJ1-1,many,-,TRBV7-6
TGTGCCAGCAGCGACAGGGATCACACTGAAGCTTTCTTT,CASSDRDHTEAFF,TRBJ1-1,few,TRBD1,TRBV7-9
TGTGCCAGCAGCCAACGGAGGGCGCTGAACGGGGAGCTGTTTTTT,CASSQRRALNGELFF,TRBJ2-2,-,-,TRBV3-1
TGTGCCACCAGTGACCCGAGCGGCGCAGAGGCGGGATATGAGCAGTTCTTC,CATSDPSGAEAGYEQFF,TRBJ2-1,-,-,TRBV24-1
TGCAGTGCTAGAGATCATGCTAACTACCGCTATGGCTACACCTTC,CSARDHANYRYGYTF,TRBJ1-2,-,-,TRBV20-1
TGTGCCAGCAGAGAGGAGCGATACACAGATACGCAGTATTTT,CASREERYTDTQYF,TRBJ2-3,-,-,TRBV7-2
TGTGCCAGCAGCTGGGGGGTCCCAGATACGCAGTATTTT,CASSWGVPDTQYF,TRBJ2-3,many,-,TRBV5-5
TGTGCCAGCAGGGGGGGGAACACTGAAGCTTTCTTT,CASRGGNTEAFF,TRBJ1-1,few,-,TRBV2
TGTGCCAGCAGCTTGGACTCTATTAGGGGAGAGACCCAGTACTTC,CASSLDSIRGETQYF,TRBJ2-5,-,-,TRBV5-6
TGTGCCAGCAGACCTTCAGGTTCTAATAATGAAAAACTGTTTTTT,CASRPSGSNNEKLFF,TRBJ1-4,-,-,TRBV6-5
TGCAGTGCTTACCCGCCTTGGGGGGGCCAAAGGACAGATACGCAGTATTTT,CSAYPPWGGQRTDTQYF,TRBJ2-3,-,-,TRBV20-1
TGCAGCGTTGGTCCTGGACAGGGCATTCAGTACTTC,CSVGPGQGIQYF,TRBJ2-4,medium-sized,TRBD1,TRBV29-1
TGTGCCAGCAGAGCTTCCACAGATACGCAGTATTTT,CASRASTDTQYF,TRBJ2-3,-,-,TRBV6-2/TRBV6-3
TGTGCCAGCAGCTCGGGCTACAATGAGCAGTTCTTC,CASSSGYNEQFF,TRBJ2-1,few,-,TRBV11-3
TGTGCCAGCAAATTTCAGCGGGACAGATTCTTCCACTTT,CASKFQRDRFFHF,TRBJ1-6,-,TRBD1,TRBV6-6
TGTGCCAGCAGCTTAGGCAGGCTTTCCGAGCAGTACTTC,CASSLGRLSEQYF,TRBJ2-7,-,-,TRBV7-9
TGCAGTGCAGGGGGGGGGAACTACAATGAGCAGTTCTTC,CSAGGGNYNEQFF,TRBJ2-1,few,-,TRBV20-1
TGTGCCAGCAGCGTAGGTTCTTGGGACACAGATACGCAGTATTTT,CASSVGSWDTDTQYF,TRBJ2-3,-,-,TRBV9
TGTGCCAGCAGCCCAGGGGTCGGCAGCACAGATACGCAGTATTTT,CASSPGVGSTDTQYF,TRBJ2-3,-,-,TRBV9
TGCAGCGTTGTCGTCGGGACGGCGGACACCGGGGAGCTGTTTTTT,CSVVVGTADTGELFF,TRBJ2-2,-,-,TRBV29-1
TGTGCCAGCAGCCAACATCCGCGACAGGTCATCCCCGGGGAGCTGTTTTTT,CASSQHPRQVIPGELFF,TRBJ2-2,few,-,TRBV14
TGCGCCAGCAGCTGGCAGCCCTCCTACGAGCAGTACTTC,CASSWQPSYEQYF,TRBJ2-7,-,-,TRBV10-2
TGTGCCAGCAGTGATTGGTATGGCTACACCTTC,CASSDWYGYTF,TRBJ1-2,-,-,TRBV2
TGTGCCAGCAGTGGACTAGGGGAGACCCAGTACTTC,CASSGLGETQYF,TRBJ2-5,few,TRBD2,TRBV6-2/TRBV6-3
TGTGCCAGCAGCGTAGGTCTTTGGGATGAGCAGTTCTTC,CASSVGLWDEQFF,TRBJ2-1,-,-,TRBV9